What follows is one T cell receptor (beta chain) and its context. The antigen remains undetermined. The data are from a study of CXCR3-negative and CXCR3-positive naive CD8 T cells. Libraries were UMI-labeled 5' RACE TRB cDNA. TCRdb re-called the 5' RACE reads and gives one entry per CDR3 protein, without DNA. This sample's table reports 110,000 or so distinct CDR3 sequences. The study, taken as a whole, reports: Memory CD8+ cells showed much lower diversity, while both naive subsets displayed comparably high diversity. CXCR3-negative and CXCR3-positive naive cells shared comparable TRBV-TRBJ usage, but memory cells did not. Comparison of naive cells showed more hydrophobic TRB CDR3s in CXCR3-positive than in CXCR3-negative naive cells.

The sequence derives from a human donor in good health. Some clones in this sample may be carry-over from other donors' samples. Sequencing used naive CXCR3+ CD8+ T cells from blood. The subset denotes: CD45RO-CCR7+CD27+CD95- naive CD8+ T cells expressing CXCR3 (TNR3+).

The CDR3 loop reads CASSIAAAEETQYF. This chain uses TRBV19 with TRBJ2-5. The CDR3 consists of 14 residues. Germline CDR1 reads LNHDA; CDR2 reads SQIVND (reference sequence).